The 14 T cell receptor beta chains in this list originate from one sample, sequenced in a study of Tregs in tolerant kidney transplant recipients. Clones were sequenced by immunoSEQ multiplex PCR, and TCRdb holds only the in-frame ones, with some missing. The sample shows tens of thousands of clones, less than 90% of them seen only once. The sequencing used CD4+ T cells from blood, collected before the transplant. These receptor sequences come from a human donor who received a combined kidney and bone marrow transplant.

J is TRBJ2-7 and V is TRBV7-3; D perhaps matches TRBD1 (5 bases). CDR3 length equals 13 residues. CDR1 is SGHTA, CDR2 FQGTGA, per germline. V was clipped by 0 bases and J by 5 bases, with 8 bases between them. The CDR3 reads CASSLTPGNEQYF. CDR3 coding DNA: TGTGCCAGCAGCTTAACACCAGGGAACGAGCAGTACTTC.

This clone was counted between two and nine times. The chain recombines TRBV5-6 with TRBJ1-2; perhaps TRBD1 as D (6 bases). Germline loops: CDR1 SGHDT, CDR2 YYEEEE. The CDR3 length is 12 residues. V lost 6 bases and J lost 7, with 13 bases in between. CDR3 amino acids: CASNIFRGGYTF. CDR3 nucleotides: TGTGCCAGCAATATATTCAGGGGTGGCTACACCTTC.

This chain links TRBV9 with TRBJ2-2; 9 nucleotides match TRBD2. Germline V lookup: CDR1 SGDLS, CDR2 YYNGEE. CDR3 length equals 18 residues. V was pared by 0 bases and J by 5 bases, with 11 bases of the junction left unmatched. The CDR3 DNA follows: TGTGCCAGCAGCGTAGTCTCCCCAGCGGGAGGAGGTACCGGGGAGCTGTTTTTT. Translation gives CASSVVSPAGGGTGELFF.

The chain employs TRBV7-6 and TRBJ1-4; D might be TRBD1 (5 bases). V was pared by 5 bases and J by 6 bases, with 13 bases between. Germline CDR1 and CDR2: SGHVS and FNYEAQ. The CDR3 is made up of 14 amino acids. CDR3 amino acids: CASSQDIGDEKLFF. CDR3 bases: TGTGCCAGCAGCCAGGACATTGGCGATGAAAAACTGTTTTTT.

The chain recombines TRBV7-2 with TRBJ1-4; 7 nucleotides agree with TRBD1. The CDR3 runs 14 residues. V gave up 2 bases and J gave up 8 bases; unmatched junction bases: 5. The germline CDR1 and CDR2 sequences are SGHTA and FQGNSA. CDR3 region: CASSLWGDSEKLFF. CDR3 DNA sequence: TGTGCCAGCAGCTTATGGGGGGACAGCGAAAAACTGTTTTTT.

J is TRBJ2-5 and V is TRBV5-1, with 7 bases lining up with TRBD2. Germline trimming cut 1 base from V and 0 bases from J; bases unmatched to any gene: 3. The germline CDR1 and CDR2 sequences are SGHRS and YFSETQ. The CDR3 is 15 residues long. The CDR3 is CASSLSGRDQETQYF. As DNA, the CDR3 is TGCGCCAGCAGCTTGTCAGGGAGGGACCAAGAGACCCAGTACTTC.

With respect to this clone: Since the CDR3 does not end with the conserved phenylalanine or tryptophan, this likely comes from a read error. The limits of the CDR3 on the DNA are not certain, so only TCRdb's listed CDR3 is given. This chain links TRBV6-5 with TRBJ2-7; the table's D gene call, TRBD1, was not cross checked with the DNA. The CDR3 adds up to 12 amino acids, both ends counted. From germline, CDR1 is MNHEY and CDR2 SVGAGI. The CDR3 sequence is CASRPDRGPSRL.

V usage is TRBV5-1 and J usage is TRBJ2-1; TRBD2 agrees at 11 bases. The CDR3 contains 14 residues. J lost 5 bases, V lost 2 bases, and 0 bases had no gene match. Germline values: CDR1 SGHRS, CDR2 YFSETQ. CDR3: CASSFSGRDNEQFF. CDR3 nucleotides: TGCGCCAGCAGCTTTAGCGGGAGGGACAATGAGCAGTTCTTC.

The CDR3 region is CAISGGGLAAYNEQFF. CDR3 DNA: TGTGCCATCAGTGGGGGGGGACTAGCGGCCTACAATGAGCAGTTCTTC. The chain uses TRBV10-3 and TRBJ2-1; 11 bases align to TRBD2. The ends lost 4 bases at V and 2 bases at J; junction bases unmatched: 4. The CDR3 length is 16 residues. Germline lookup yields CDR1 ENHRY and CDR2 SYGVKD.

V gene TRBV10-3 combines with J gene TRBJ2-5, with TRBD2 matching over 12 bases. J lost 4 bases, V lost 8 bases, and 8 bases had no gene match. The CDR3 totals 15 residues. Germline loops: CDR1 ENHRY, CDR2 SYGVKD. CDR3 DNA: TGTGCCATCGGGCTAGCGGGAGGGCCCTCAGAGACCCAGTACTTC. This gives the protein CAIGLAGGPSETQYF.

The chain links TRBV27 to TRBJ2-2; 10 positions match TRBD1. The germline V gene encodes CDR1 MNHEY and CDR2 SMNVEV (reference sequence). The V gene end was trimmed by 1 base and the J gene end by 1 base; junction bases not matched to a gene: 9. The CDR3 sequence is 19 residues long. The CDR3 spells CASSLFRRTGGGNTGELFF. In nucleotides, the CDR3 is TGTGCCAGCAGTTTATTCCGCAGGACAGGGGGGGGGAACACCGGGGAGCTGTTTTTT.

The chain is built from TRBV7-9 and TRBJ1-2; TRBD1 aligns across 7 bases. Germline V lookup: CDR1 SEHNR, CDR2 FQNEAQ (reference sequence). The CDR3 runs to 13 residues. Trimming cost V 3 bases and J 8 bases; bases outside gene matches: 6. CDR3 in amino acids: CASSFTGDGGYTF. CDR3 in DNA: TGTGCCAGCAGCTTTACAGGGGACGGAGGCTACACCTTC. Looking up the rest from reference TRBV7-9 and TRBJ1-2 gives the full variable domain: DTGVSQNPRHKITKRGQNVTFRCDPISEHNRLYWYRQTLGQGPEFLTYFQNEAQLEKSRLLSDRFSAERPKGSFSTLEIQRTEQGDSAMYLCASSFTGDGGYTFGSGTRLTVV.

This chain joins TRBV10-3 and TRBJ1-4, with TRBD1 identical over 8 bases. The V gene's germline CDR1 is ENHRY and CDR2 SYGVKD. V shed 3 bases, J shed 8 bases, and the junction held 8 bases outside the gene matches. The CDR3 extends over 15 amino acids. In nucleotides, the CDR3 is TGTGCCATCAGTGACAGGACAGGGCGTGGGGAAAAACTGTTTTTT. The encoded protein is CAISDRTGRGEKLFF.

This chain joins TRBV18 and TRBJ2-7, with 10 bases that match TRBD1. CDR1 and CDR2 from the germline V gene are KGHSH and LQKENI. This CDR3 is 15 amino acids long. V trimming: 2 bases; J trimming: 4 bases; junction bases outside the gene matches: 5. CDR3: CASSPTGQGTYEQYF. In DNA, the CDR3 is TGTGCCAGCTCACCAACGGGACAGGGGACATACGAGCAGTACTTC.